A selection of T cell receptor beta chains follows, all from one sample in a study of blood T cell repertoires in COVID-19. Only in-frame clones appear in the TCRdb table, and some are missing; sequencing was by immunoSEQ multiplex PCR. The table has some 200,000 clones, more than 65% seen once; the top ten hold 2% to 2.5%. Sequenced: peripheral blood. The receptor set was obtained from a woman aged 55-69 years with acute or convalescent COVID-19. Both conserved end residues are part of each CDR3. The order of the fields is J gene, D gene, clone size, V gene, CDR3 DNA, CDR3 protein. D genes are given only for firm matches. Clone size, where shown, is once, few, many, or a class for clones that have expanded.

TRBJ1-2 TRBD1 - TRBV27 TGTGCCAGCAGTTTATCCCAGACAGGGTTGACTGGCTACACCTTC CASSLSQTGLTGYTF
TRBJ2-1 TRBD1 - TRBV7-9 TGTGCCAGCAGCTTACCGGAAACAGGGGGCGTAAAGGTCTTC CASSLPETGGVKVF
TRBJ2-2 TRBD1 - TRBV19 TGTGCCAGTAAAGGGTGGACAGGGTCAAACACCGGGGAGCTGTTTTTT CASKGWTGSNTGELFF
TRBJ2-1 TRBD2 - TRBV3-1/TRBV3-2 TGTGCCAGCAGCCTACTAGCGGGGGCGGGGAATGAGCAGTTCTTC CASSLLAGAGNEQFF
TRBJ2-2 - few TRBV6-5 TGTGCCAGCACGGAGGGCACCGGGGAGCTGTTTTTT CASTEGTGELFF
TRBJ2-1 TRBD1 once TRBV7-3 TGTGCCAGCAGCCCCCGGGACAGGTCTCATGAGCAGTTCTTC CASSPRDRSHEQFF
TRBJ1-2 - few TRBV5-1 TGCGCCAGCAGCTTGAACGGTGGCTACACCTTC CASSLNGGYTF
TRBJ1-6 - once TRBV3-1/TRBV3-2 TGTGCCAGCAGCCAGGGGAGTCCCTATAATTCACCCCTCCACTTT CASSQGSPYNSPLHF
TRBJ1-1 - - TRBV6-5 TGTGCCAGCAGCGGGACACTGGGCACTGAAGCTTTCTTT CASSGTLGTEAFF
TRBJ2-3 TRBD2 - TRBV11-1 TGTGCCAGCAGCTTGACTAGCGGGGGGGGCCGTCATACGCAGTATTTT CASSLTSGGGRHTQYF
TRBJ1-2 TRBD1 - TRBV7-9 TGTGCCAGCAGCATCGGACAGGGGTTTAACTATGGCTACACCTTC CASSIGQGFNYGYTF
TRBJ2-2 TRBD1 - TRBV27 TGTGCCAGCAGTCAAGACAGGGCGAACACCGGGGAGCTGTTTTTT CASSQDRANTGELFF
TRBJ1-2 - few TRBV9 TGTGCCAGCAGCGTAGATACAGGTCCCAACAATGGCTACACCTTC CASSVDTGPNNGYTF
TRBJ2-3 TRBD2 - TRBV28 TGTGCCCTCTCCAAGCGGGGGGGAGACACAGATACGCAGTATTTT CALSKRGGDTDTQYF
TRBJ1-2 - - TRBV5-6 TGTGCCAGCAGCTTGGGACAGGAACTCTATGGCTACACCTTC CASSLGQELYGYTF
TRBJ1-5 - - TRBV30 TGTGCCTGGGCTGGGAGAAGCAATCAGCCCCAGCATTTT CAWAGRSNQPQHF
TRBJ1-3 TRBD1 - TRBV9 TGTGCCAGCAGCGTAGGGCAGGGGGCGAGCTCTGGAAACACCATATATTTT CASSVGQGASSGNTIYF
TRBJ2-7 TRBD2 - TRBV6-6 TGTGCCAGCAGCAATCCTAGCGGGGAAACCTACGAGCAGTACTTC CASSNPSGETYEQYF
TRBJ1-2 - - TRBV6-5 TGTGCCAGCAGTTACGAACCAGGGGCTAACTATGGCTACACCTTC CASSYEPGANYGYTF
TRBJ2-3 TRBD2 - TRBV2 TGTGCCAGCAGATTACGGGACTATCCGACAGATACGCAGTATTTT CASRLRDYPTDTQYF
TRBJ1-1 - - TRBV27 TGTGCCAGCGGTTTGCAGGGATCGAACACTGAAGCTTTCTTT CASGLQGSNTEAFF
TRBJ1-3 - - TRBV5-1 TGCGCCAGCAGCCGAGGGGGCTCTGGAAACACCATATATTTT CASSRGGSGNTIYF
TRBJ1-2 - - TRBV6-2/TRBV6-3 TGTGCCAGCAGTTACCGACTCCAGGGGTTTTCTAACTATGGCTACACCTTC CASSYRLQGFSNYGYTF
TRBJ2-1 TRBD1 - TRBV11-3 TGTGCCAGCAGTCCTACAGGGGACGAGCAGTTCTTC CASSPTGDEQFF
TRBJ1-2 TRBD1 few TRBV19 TGTGCCAGTAGTCCCGGGACAGACTATGGCTACACCTTC CASSPGTDYGYTF
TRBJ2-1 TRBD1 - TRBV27 TGTGCCAGCAGTTGGGGAGGGACAGGGTTTCATGAGCAGTTCTTC CASSWGGTGFHEQFF
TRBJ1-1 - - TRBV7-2 TGTGCCAGCAGCTTAGCGAGGCTCACTGAAGCTTTCTTT CASSLARLTEAFF
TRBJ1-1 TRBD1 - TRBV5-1 TGCGCCAGCAGAAGACAGGGGGTTTCCACTGAAGCTTTCTTT CASRRQGVSTEAFF
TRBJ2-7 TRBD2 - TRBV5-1 TGCGCCAGCAGCTTGGCCCCAGGACTAGCGGGGTACGAGCAGTACTTC CASSLAPGLAGYEQYF
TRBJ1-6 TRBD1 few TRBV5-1 TGCGCCAGCAGCTTGGGATCTCTTAGGGGGCGGCATTCACCCCTCCACTTT CASSLGSLRGRHSPLHF
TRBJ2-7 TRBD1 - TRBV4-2 TGTGCCAGCAGCCAAGAGGGGACAGGGGGCTCCAAGCAGTACTTC CASSQEGTGGSKQYF
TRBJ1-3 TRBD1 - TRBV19 TGTTCCAGTAACCCTGGACAGGTCACCAGCTCTGGAAACACCATATATTTT CSSNPGQVTSSGNTIYF
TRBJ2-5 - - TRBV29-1 TGCAGCGTTGCGGGGGTACTGGAGACCCAGTACTTC CSVAGVLETQYF
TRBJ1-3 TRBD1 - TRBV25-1 TGTGCCAGCAGTGAGCCGGGACAGGGGTTTGGAAACACCATATATTTT CASSEPGQGFGNTIYF
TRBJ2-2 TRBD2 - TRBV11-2 TGTGCCAGCAGCTTAGGGCTAGCGGGGTACACCGGGGAGCTGTTTTTT CASSLGLAGYTGELFF
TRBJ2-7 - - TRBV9 TGTGCCAGCAGCGTAATGGCGGGGGCCCTCTACGAGCAGTACTTC CASSVMAGALYEQYF
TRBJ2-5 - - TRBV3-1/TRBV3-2 TGTGCCAGCAGCCCCAAGGAGAGATACCGGGAGACCCAGTACTTC CASSPKERYRETQYF
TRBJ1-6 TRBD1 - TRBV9 TGTGCCAGCACCCAGGGGGCCAGCAATTCACCCCTCCACTTT CASTQGASNSPLHF
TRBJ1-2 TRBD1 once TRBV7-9 TGTGCCAGCAGCTTAGGGGGACAGCTTAGTGGCTACACCTTC CASSLGGQLSGYTF
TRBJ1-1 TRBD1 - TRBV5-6 TGTGCCAGCAGCCCGGGACAGGGTCCAGCTTTCTTT CASSPGQGPAFF
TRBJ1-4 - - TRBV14 TGTGCCAGCAGCCAAGCGAGAGGCGGGTTTAATGAAAAACTGTTTTTT CASSQARGGFNEKLFF
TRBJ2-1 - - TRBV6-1 TGTGCCAGCAGTGAATTCACAGGGTCCTACAATGAGCAGTTCTTC CASSEFTGSYNEQFF
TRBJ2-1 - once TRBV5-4 TGTGCCAGCAGCCTACGGGACAAAGACAATGAGCAGTTCTTC CASSLRDKDNEQFF
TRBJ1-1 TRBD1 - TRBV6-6 TGTGCCAGCATCGAACAGGGGGCATACACTGAAGCTTTCTTT CASIEQGAYTEAFF
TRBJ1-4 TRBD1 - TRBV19 TGTGCCAGTAGTAGACAGGGAAGACATGAAAAACTGTTTTTT CASSRQGRHEKLFF
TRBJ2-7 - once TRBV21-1 TGTGCCAGCAGCAAAGAGGACGACAGGATAGAAGGCTACGAGCAGTACTTC CASSKEDDRIEGYEQYF